What follows are 16 T cell receptor beta chains derived from one specimen sequenced in a study of blood T cell repertoires in COVID-19. Only in-frame clones appear in the TCRdb table, and some are missing; sequencing was by immunoSEQ multiplex PCR. The sample records 250,000 or so clones, approximately 87% being singletons. The specimen sequenced was peripheral blood. Receptors were obtained from a woman aged 40 to 50 who had recovered from COVID-19.

The chain has TRBV5-1 and TRBJ2-7; perhaps TRBD2 as D (6 bases). Trimming removed 3 bases at V and 7 bases at J, with 17 bases between. The CDR3 loop spans 14 amino acids. CDR1 is SGHRS, CDR2 YFSETQ, per germline. The CDR3 region has the DNA TGCGCCAGCAGCTCTGCCGGGGGAGCCAGAGAGCAGTACTTC. This translates into CASSSAGGAREQYF.

V is TRBV21-1 and J is TRBJ2-7; the table's D call, TRBD2, has no DNA check behind it. TRBV21-1 is an annotated pseudogene. The CDR3 totals 16 residues. The chain's CDR3 is CASSKRRGRGAYEQYF. DNA of the CDR3: TGTGCCAGCAGCAAAAGGAGGGGGAGGGGTGCCTACGAGCAGTACTTC.

This chain connects TRBV6-5 to TRBJ1-2, with D hard to call. The CDR3 contains 14 residues. From germline, CDR1 is MNHEY and CDR2 SVGAGI. Trimming stripped 4 bases from V and 8 bases from J, with 17 bases between. CDR3 protein: CASSFLSPYEGYTF. CDR3 DNA: TGTGCCAGCAGTTTCCTCTCCCCCTACGAGGGCTACACCTTC.

The rearrangement joins TRBV15 to TRBJ2-7, with 9 bases identical to TRBD1. J lost 1 base, V lost 3 bases, and 4 bases had no gene match. The length of the CDR3 is 15 residues. CDR1 LNHNV and CDR2 YYDKDF come from the germline V gene (reference sequence). CDR3 sequence reads: CATSSPGQGSYEQYF. CDR3 DNA sequence: TGTGCCACCAGCAGTCCGGGACAGGGATCCTACGAGCAGTACTTC.

The rearrangement uses TRBV10-1 and TRBJ1-1; TRBD1 matches 8 bases. The CDR3 length is 15 residues. J gave up 3 bases and V 0 bases, and 3 bases lay outside the gene matches. The V gene's germline CDR1 is WNHNN and CDR2 SYGVQD (reference sequence). The CDR3 spells CASSESSTGDTEAFF. The CDR3 region has the DNA TGCGCCAGCAGTGAGTCCTCGACAGGGGACACTGAAGCTTTCTTT.

This chain uses TRBV10-1 with TRBJ1-5, with 11 bases that match TRBD1. The junction had 7 bases not matched to a gene; V was cut back by 4 bases and J by 2 bases. The CDR3 is 17 amino acids. The germline gives CDR1 WNHNN, CDR2 SYGVQD (reference sequence). CDR3 protein: CASSGGDRGGGNQPQHF. In nucleotides, the CDR3 is TGCGCCAGCAGTGGAGGGGACAGGGGGGGTGGCAATCAGCCCCAGCATTTT.

The chain couples TRBV9 to TRBJ2-7; 9 positions match TRBD1. Germline values: CDR1 SGDLS, CDR2 YYNGEE. V lost 4 bases, J lost 0 bases, and 2 bases stayed unmatched. CDR3 length: 14 residues. The CDR3 is CASSRGQGSYEQYF. CDR3 DNA: TGTGCCAGCAGCCGGGGACAGGGCTCCTACGAGCAGTACTTC.

V and J are TRBV9 and TRBJ2-1, with TRBD2 matching 10 bases. CDR3 length: 15 amino acids. Germline values: CDR1 SGDLS, CDR2 YYNGEE. The V and J ends lost 2 bases and 4 bases, in that order; junction bases with no gene match: 3. The DNA for the CDR3 is TGTGCCAGCAGCGTCTCAGCGGGGGGGTACAATGAGCAGTTCTTC. This gives the protein CASSVSAGGYNEQFF.

The rearrangement links TRBV12-5 to TRBJ2-5, with 7 bases fitting TRBD2. Losses at the gene ends were 2 bases for V and 5 bases for J; bases not matched to a gene: 8. Looked up from germline, CDR1 is LGHNT and CDR2 is FRNRAP. The CDR3 is 15 residues long. This CDR3 reads CASGLSPERGETQYF. DNA of the CDR3: TGTGCTAGTGGTTTGTCCCCAGAGCGGGGCGAGACCCAGTACTTC.

The J gene is TRBJ2-5, the V gene TRBV18; a weak D match, TRBD2 (5 bases). The CDR3 has 14 residues. With 4 bases removed from V and 4 bases from J, the gap between germline ends came to 13 bases. The V gene's germline CDR1 is KGHSH and CDR2 LQKENI. CDR3 coding DNA: TGTGCCAGCTCACTTAATCGGGGAATAGAGACCCAGTACTTC. It codes for CASSLNRGIETQYF. Full variable domain (outside the CDR3, taken from reference TRBV18 and TRBJ2-5): NAGVMQNPRHLVRRRGQEARLRCSPMKGHSHVYWYRQLPEEGLKFMVYLQKENIIDESGMPKERFSAEFPKEGPSILRIQQVVRGDSAAYFCASSLNRGIETQYFGPGTRLLVL.

This clone was found once. This chain joins TRBV19 and TRBJ1-4; D may be TRBD1 (6 bases). From germline, CDR1 is LNHDA and CDR2 SQIVND (reference sequence). Trimming took off 6 bases at V and 5 bases at J, with 7 bases between the two ends. This CDR3 region has 12 residues. Here the CDR3 reads CASSGQNEKLFF. The CDR3 DNA follows: TGTGCCAGTAGCGGACAGAATGAAAAACTGTTTTTT.

The V gene is TRBV19, the J gene TRBJ1-5, with TRBD1 as a possible D gene (6 bases). The germline gives CDR1 LNHDA, CDR2 SQIVND (reference sequence). V was clipped by 6 bases and J by 0 bases, with 15 bases between them. The CDR3 contains 16 residues. Here the CDR3 DNA reads TGTGCCAGTAGACCCGGGACACCTTATAGCAATCAGCCCCAGCATTTT. Translated: CASRPGTPYSNQPQHF.

The chain joins TRBV5-1 to TRBJ1-5, with D uncertain. There are 14 residues in the CDR3. The V end lost 0 bases, the J end lost 6 bases, and 10 bases lay between the germline ends. Germline V gives CDR1 SGHRS, CDR2 YFSETQ. The CDR3 region has the DNA TGCGCCAGCAGCTTGGTGGGAGCTGGTCAGCCCCAGCATTTT. Translation: CASSLVGAGQPQHF.

This chain uses TRBV5-4 with TRBJ1-1, with 10 bases matching TRBD1. CDR1 is SGHNT, CDR2 YYREEE, per germline (reference sequence). With V trimmed by 3 bases and J by 1 base, 3 bases remained unmatched. The CDR3 covers 15 residues. The CDR3 nucleotides read TGTGCCAGCAGCTCCCGGGACAGGGGGAACACTGAAGCTTTCTTT. Protein sequence: CASSSRDRGNTEAFF.

The chain has TRBV21-1 and TRBJ2-5; the table's D call TRBD1 went unverified against the DNA. TRBV21-1 is assigned pseudogene status. This CDR3 is built from 16 residues. The CDR3 spells CASSKSWGQCRETQYF. The CDR3 region has the DNA TGTGCCAGCAGCAAAAGTTGGGGACAGTGCCGGGAGACCCAGTACTTC.

This clone was seen only once. The chain links TRBV4-3 to TRBJ1-4; 7 bases are a match to TRBD1. The CDR3 runs to 16 residues. CDR1 is LGHNA, CDR2 YSLEER, per germline. Losses at the gene ends were 0 bases for V and 3 bases for J; bases not matched to a gene: 4. CDR3 nucleotide sequence: TGCGCCAGCAGCCAAGAGCTCAGGGGGTCTAATGAAAAACTGTTTTTT. It translates to CASSQELRGSNEKLFF.